This entry concerns a single T cell receptor (beta chain). The target of this receptor is not known. Base qualities are not recorded, but no much larger clone differs from it by a single base. The run used an Illumina HiSeq 1500. TCRdb reanalyzed the raw reads on its own, using fastp at Q25 for trimming and MiXCR for clone calling, and kept in-frame beta chains. Each CDR3 protein appears once, grouped with its most common genes and DNA. The sample table records some 400,000 distinct CDR3 sequences; roughly 30% of these occur just once. Approximately 15% of the sample is in the top ten clones. The source of the sample is a study of T cell repertoires in cytomegalovirus infection (dated by TCRdb to about 2019). Some background on the complete study: The HLA type of each donor mattered for the analysis, because public TCR beta signatures pointed to carriage of CMV infection along with the matching HLA type. Results and caveats for the whole study, not just this receptor: Carriers of CMV infection plus the relevant HLA type were discriminated by the cumulative frequency of public TCR beta family members in the study cohort and in an independent roughly 320-donor cohort. In the ex vivo response, HLA-C-restricted CMV-specific TCR beta clonotypes were dominant, and in two of eight donors the single most frequent clonotype came from this HLA-C-restricted group.

The cysteine opens and the phenylalanine closes a CDR3 of 17 amino acids. Here the CDR3 DNA is all that survives: 51 bases in frame from base 1. CDR1 is given as MGHRA and CDR2 as YSYEKL, both from the germline V gene. V was cut back by 0 bases and J by 3 bases, leaving a gap of 15 bases between them. The chain was built from TRBV4-1 and TRBJ1-5; a weak D assignment points to TRBD1 (5 bases agree). This clonotype was obtained from a human donor in good health (CMV status not recorded). Some clones in this sample may be carry-over from other donors' samples. Material: PBMCs. The CDR3 region reads CASSQDDRVWDNQPQHF. The DNA reads TGCGCCAGCAGCCAAGATGACAGAGTCTGGGACAATCAGCCCCAGCATTTT.